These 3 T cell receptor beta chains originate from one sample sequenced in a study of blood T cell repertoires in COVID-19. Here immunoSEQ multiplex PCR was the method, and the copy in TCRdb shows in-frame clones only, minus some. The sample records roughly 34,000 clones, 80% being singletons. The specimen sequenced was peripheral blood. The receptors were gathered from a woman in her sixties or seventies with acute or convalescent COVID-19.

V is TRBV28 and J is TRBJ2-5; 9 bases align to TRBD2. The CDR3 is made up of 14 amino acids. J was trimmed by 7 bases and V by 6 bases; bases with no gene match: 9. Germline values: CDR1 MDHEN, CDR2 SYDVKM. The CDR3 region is CASRPSGALGTQYF. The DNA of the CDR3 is TGTGCCAGCAGACCTAGCGGGGCTTTGGGGACCCAGTACTTC. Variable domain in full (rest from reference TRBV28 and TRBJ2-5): DVKVTQSSRYLVKRTGEKVFLECVQDMDHENMFWYRQDPGLGLRLIYFSYDVKMKEKGDIPEGYSVSREKKERFSLILESASTNQTSMYLCASRPSGALGTQYFGPGTRLLVL.

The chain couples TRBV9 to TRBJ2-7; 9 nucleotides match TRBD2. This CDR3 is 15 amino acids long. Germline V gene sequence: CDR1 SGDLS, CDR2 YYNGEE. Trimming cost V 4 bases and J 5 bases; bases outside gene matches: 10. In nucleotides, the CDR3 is TGTGCCAGCAGCCCCGAACGCGGGAGGGCCAACGAGCAGTACTTC. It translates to CASSPERGRANEQYF.

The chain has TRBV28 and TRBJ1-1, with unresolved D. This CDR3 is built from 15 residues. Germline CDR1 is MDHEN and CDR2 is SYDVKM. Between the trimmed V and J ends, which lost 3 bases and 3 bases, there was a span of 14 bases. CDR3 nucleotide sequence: TGTGCCAGCAGTTTCCTAGAACCGAGGGACACTGAAGCTTTCTTT. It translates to CASSFLEPRDTEAFF.